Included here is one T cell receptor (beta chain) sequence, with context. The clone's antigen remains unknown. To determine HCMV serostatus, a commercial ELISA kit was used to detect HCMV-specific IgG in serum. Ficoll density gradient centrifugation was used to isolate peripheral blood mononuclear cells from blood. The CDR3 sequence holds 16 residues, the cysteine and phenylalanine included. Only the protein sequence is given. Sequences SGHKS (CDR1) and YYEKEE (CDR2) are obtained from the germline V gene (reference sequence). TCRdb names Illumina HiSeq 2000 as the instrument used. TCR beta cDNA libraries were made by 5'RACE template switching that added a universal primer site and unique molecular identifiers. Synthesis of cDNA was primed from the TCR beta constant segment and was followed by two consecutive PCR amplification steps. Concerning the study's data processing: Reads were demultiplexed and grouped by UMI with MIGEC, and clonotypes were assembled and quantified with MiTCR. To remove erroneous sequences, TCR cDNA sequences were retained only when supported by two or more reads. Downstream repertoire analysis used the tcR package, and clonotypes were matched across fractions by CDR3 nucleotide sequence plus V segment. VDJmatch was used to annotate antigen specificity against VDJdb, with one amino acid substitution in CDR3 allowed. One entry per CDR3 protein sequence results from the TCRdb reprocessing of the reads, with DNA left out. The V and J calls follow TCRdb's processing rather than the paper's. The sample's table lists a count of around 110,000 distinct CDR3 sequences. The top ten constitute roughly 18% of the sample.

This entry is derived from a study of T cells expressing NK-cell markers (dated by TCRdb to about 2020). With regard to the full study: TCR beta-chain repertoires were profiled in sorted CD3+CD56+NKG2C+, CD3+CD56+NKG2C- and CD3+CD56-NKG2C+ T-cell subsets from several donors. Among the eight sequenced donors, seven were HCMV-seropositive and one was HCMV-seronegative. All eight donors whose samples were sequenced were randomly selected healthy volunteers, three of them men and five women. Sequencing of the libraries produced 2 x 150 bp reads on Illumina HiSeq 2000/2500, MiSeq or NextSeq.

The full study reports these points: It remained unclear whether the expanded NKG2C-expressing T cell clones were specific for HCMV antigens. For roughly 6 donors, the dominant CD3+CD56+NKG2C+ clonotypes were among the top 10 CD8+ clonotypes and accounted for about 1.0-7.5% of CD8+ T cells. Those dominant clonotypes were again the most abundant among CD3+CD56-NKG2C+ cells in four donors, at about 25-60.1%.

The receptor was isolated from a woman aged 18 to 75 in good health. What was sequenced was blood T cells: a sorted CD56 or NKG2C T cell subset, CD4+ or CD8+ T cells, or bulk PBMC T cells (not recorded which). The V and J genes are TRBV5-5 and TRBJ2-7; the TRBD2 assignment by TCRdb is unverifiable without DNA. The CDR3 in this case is CASSLALAGGVYEQYF.